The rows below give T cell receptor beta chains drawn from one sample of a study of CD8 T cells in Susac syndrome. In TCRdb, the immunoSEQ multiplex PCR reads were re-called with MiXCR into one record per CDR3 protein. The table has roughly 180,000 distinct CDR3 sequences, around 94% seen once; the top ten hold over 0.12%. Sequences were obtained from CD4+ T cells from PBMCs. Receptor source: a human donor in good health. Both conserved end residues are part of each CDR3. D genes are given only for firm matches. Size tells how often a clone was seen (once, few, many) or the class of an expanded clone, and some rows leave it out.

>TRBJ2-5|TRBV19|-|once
CASQGPVETQYF
TGTGCCAGCCAGGGACCGGTAGAGACCCAGTACTTC
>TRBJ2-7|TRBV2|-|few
CASSENGSYEQYF
TGTGCCAGCAGTGAAAACGGATCCTACGAGCAGTACTTC
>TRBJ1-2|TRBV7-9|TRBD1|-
CASSADRGSYTF
TGTGCCAGCAGCGCGGACAGGGGTAGCTACACCTTC
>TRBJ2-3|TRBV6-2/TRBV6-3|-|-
CASSTLGEPTDTQYF
TGTGCCAGCAGCACCCTAGGAGAGCCCACAGATACGCAGTATTTT
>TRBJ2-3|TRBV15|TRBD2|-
CATSRDVLAGGHPATDTQYF
TGTGCCACCAGCAGAGACGTACTAGCGGGGGGGCACCCGGCAACAGATACGCAGTATTTT
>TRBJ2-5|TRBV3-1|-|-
CASSQEPQETQYF
TGTGCCAGCAGCCAAGAGCCGCAAGAGACCCAGTACTTC
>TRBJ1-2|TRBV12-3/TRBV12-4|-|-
CASRLTGSGGGYTF
TGTGCCAGCAGGCTGACAGGTTCCGGCGGGGGCTACACCTTC
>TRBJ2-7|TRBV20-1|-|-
CSARDRGNYEQYF
TGCAGTGCTAGAGATCGTGGTAACTACGAGCAGTACTTC
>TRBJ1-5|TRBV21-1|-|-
CAGNQPQHF
TGTGCCGGTAATCAGCCCCAGCATTTT
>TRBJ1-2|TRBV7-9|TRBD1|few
CASSYDRVGYTF
TGTGCCAGCAGTTACGACAGGGTCGGCTACACCTTC
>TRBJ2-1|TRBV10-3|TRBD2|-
CAISSSGGHYNEQFF
TGTGCCATCAGTTCCAGCGGGGGGCACTACAATGAGCAGTTCTTC
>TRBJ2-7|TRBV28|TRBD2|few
CASSLQGGYYEQYF
TGTGCCAGCAGTTTACAGGGAGGGTACTACGAGCAGTACTTC
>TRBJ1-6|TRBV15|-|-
CATSAVFSPLHF
TGTGCCACCAGCGCCGTGTTTTCACCCCTCCACTTT
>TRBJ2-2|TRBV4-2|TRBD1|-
CASSHLGQGAIFAGELFF
TGTGCCAGCAGCCATCTAGGACAGGGGGCGATCTTCGCCGGGGAGCTGTTTTTT
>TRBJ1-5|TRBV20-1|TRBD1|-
CSATTGGSGQPQHF
TGCAGTGCTACGACAGGGGGCTCGGGGCAGCCCCAGCATTTT
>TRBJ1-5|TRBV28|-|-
CASSPPVAGEQPQHF
TGTGCCAGCAGCCCACCGGTTGCAGGGGAGCAGCCCCAGCATTTT
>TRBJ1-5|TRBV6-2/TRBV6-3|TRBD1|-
CASSYPDRSNQPQHF
TGTGCCAGCAGTTACCCGGACAGGAGCAATCAGCCCCAGCATTTT
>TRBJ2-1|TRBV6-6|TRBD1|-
CASSSSGTVYNEQFF
TGTGCCAGCAGTTCTTCCGGGACAGTCTACAATGAGCAGTTCTTC
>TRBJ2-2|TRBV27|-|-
CASSLSPLGTGELFF
TGTGCCAGCAGTTTATCGCCTTTGGGGACCGGGGAGCTGTTTTTT
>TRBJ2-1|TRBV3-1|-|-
CASSPRGQGSYNEQFF
TGTGCCAGCAGCCCAAGAGGGCAGGGGTCCTACAATGAGCAGTTCTTC
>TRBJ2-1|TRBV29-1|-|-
CSGRQTIYNEQFF
TGCAGCGGGAGACAGACGATCTACAATGAGCAGTTCTTC
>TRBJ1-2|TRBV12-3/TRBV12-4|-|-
CASSFQDYYGYTF
TGTGCCAGCAGTTTCCAGGATTACTATGGCTACACCTTC